In this sample, the clone carrying this T cell receptor beta chain turned up many times. Its antigen remains unidentified. The CDR3 covers 16 residues. CDR1 LGHNA and CDR2 YSLEER come from the germline V gene. With 0 bases clipped from V and 4 bases from J, the junction kept 7 bases outside the gene matches. The sample comes from a study of T cell repertoires in cytomegalovirus infection. MiXCR, applied by TCRdb to the reads, yields one record per CDR3 protein. This sample carries approximately 260,000 distinct CDR3 sequences, 20% to 25% of them seen once, and the ten largest clones take under 25%. Sequences were derived from cultured PBMCs, sampled from culture after CMV antigen stimulation. This sequence was found in a human donor in good health (CMV status not recorded). Some clones in this sample may be carry-over from other donors' samples. The V and J genes are TRBV4-3 and TRBJ2-5, with 8 bases that match TRBD2. The CDR3 region is CASSQDASGRRETQYF. CDR3 in DNA: TGCGCCAGCAGCCAAGATGCGAGCGGGAGAAGAGAGACCCAGTACTTC.